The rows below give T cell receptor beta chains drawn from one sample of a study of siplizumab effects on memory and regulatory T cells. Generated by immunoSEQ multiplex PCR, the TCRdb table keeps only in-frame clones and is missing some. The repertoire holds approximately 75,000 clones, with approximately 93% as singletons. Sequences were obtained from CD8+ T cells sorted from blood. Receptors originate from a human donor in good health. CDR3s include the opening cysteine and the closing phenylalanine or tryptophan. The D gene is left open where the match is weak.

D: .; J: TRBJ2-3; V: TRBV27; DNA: TGTGCCAGCAGTTTTCTTCAGTCGGCACGAGATACGCAGTATTTT; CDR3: CASSFLQSARDTQYF
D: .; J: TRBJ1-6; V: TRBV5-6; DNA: TGTGCCAGCAGCTTAGGCGGGGGTTCACCCCTCCACTTT; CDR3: CASSLGGGSPLHF
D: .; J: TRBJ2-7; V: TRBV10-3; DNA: TGTGCCATCAGTGGGGGCGGGGACTACGAGCAGTACTTC; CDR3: CAISGGGDYEQYF
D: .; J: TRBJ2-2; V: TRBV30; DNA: TGTGCCTGGAGTCCTTCTGTGAACACCGGGGAGCTGTTTTTT; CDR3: CAWSPSVNTGELFF
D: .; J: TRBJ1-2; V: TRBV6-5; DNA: TGTGCCAGCAGTTACTCGCAGGGCGCGTCCGGGGGCTACACCTTC; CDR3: CASSYSQGASGGYTF
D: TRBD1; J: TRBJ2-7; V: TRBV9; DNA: TGTGCCAGCAGCGTAGGTGGCCTGGACAGGGACGAGCAGTACTTC; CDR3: CASSVGGLDRDEQYF
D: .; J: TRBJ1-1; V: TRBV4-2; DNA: TGTGCCAGCAGCCACCCTGGCACTGAAGCTTTCTTT; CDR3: CASSHPGTEAFF
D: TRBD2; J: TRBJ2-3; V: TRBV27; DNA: TGTGCCAGCAGTTTTTTACTAGCGGGGGGGAGGGATACGCAGTATTTT; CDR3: CASSFLLAGGRDTQYF
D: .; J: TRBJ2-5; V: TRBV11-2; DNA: TGTGCCAGCAGCCACGGTGGTAATACGGAGACCCAGTACTTC; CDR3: CASSHGGNTETQYF
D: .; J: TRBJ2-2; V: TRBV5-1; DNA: TGCGCCAGCAGCTTGGGAGAAGGGGGTAACACCGGGGAGCTGTTTTTT; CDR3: CASSLGEGGNTGELFF
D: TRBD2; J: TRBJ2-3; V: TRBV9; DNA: TGTGCCAGCAGCCCTAGCGGGGAGACGCAGTATTTT; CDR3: CASSPSGETQYF